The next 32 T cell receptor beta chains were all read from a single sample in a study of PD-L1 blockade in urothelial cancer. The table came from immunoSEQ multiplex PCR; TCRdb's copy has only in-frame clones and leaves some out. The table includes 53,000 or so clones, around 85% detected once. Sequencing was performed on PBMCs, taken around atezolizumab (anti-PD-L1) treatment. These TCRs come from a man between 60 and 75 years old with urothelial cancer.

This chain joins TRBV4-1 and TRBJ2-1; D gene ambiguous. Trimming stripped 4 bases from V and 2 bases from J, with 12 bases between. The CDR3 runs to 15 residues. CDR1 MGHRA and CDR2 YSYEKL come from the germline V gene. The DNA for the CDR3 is TGCGCCAGCAGCCTTCGAGAAGCCCCCTACAATGAGCAGTTCTTC. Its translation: CASSLREAPYNEQFF.

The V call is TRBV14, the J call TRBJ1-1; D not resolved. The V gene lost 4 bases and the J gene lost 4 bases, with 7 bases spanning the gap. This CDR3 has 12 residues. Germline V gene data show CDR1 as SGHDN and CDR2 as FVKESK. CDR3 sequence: CASSREATEAFF. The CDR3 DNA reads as TGTGCCAGCAGCCGGGAGGCCACTGAAGCTTTCTTT.

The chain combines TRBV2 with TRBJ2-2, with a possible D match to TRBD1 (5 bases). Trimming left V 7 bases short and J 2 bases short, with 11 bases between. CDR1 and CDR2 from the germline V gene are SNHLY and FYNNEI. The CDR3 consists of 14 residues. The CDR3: CASKGMVNTGELFF. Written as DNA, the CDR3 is TGTGCCAGCAAGGGGATGGTAAACACCGGGGAGCTGTTTTTT. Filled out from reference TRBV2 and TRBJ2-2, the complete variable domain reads EPEVTQTPSHQVTQMGQEVILRCVPISNHLYFYWYRQILGQKVEFLVSFYNNEISEKSEIFDDQFSVERPDGSNFTLKIRSTKLEDSAMYFCASKGMVNTGELFFGEGSRLTVL.

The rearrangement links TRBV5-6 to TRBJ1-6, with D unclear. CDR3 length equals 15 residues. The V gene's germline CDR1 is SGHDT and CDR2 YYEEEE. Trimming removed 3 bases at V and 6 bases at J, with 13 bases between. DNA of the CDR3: TGTGCCAGCAGCTCCCTAGAGGCATTTAATTCACCCCTCCACTTT. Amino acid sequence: CASSSLEAFNSPLHF.

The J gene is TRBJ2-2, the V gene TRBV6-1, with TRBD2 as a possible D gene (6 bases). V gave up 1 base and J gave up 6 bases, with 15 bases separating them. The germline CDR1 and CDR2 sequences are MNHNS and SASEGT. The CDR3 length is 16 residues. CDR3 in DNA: TGTGCCAGCAGTGAAGTGGGCCCCGGCGGGGCCGGGGAGCTGTTTTTT. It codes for CASSEVGPGGAGELFF.

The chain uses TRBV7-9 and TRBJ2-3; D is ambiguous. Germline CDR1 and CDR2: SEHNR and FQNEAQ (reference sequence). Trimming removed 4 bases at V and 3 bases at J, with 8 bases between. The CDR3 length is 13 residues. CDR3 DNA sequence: TGTGCCAGCAGCTCTTACGGGACAGATACGCAGTATTTT. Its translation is CASSSYGTDTQYF.

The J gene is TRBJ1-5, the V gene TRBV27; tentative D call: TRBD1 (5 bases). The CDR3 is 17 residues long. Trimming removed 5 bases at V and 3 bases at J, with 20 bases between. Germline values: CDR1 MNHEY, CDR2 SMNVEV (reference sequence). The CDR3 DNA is TGTGCCAGCAGTCAAATACGGGGACTGGGATCCAATCAGCCCCAGCATTTT. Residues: CASSQIRGLGSNQPQHF.

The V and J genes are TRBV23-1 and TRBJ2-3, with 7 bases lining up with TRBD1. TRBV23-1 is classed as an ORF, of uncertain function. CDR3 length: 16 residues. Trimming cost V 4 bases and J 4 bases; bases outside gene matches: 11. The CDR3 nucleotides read TGCGCCAGCAGTCTTCCGGGACAGCCTAATGCAGATACGCAGTATTTT. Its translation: CASSLPGQPNADTQYF.

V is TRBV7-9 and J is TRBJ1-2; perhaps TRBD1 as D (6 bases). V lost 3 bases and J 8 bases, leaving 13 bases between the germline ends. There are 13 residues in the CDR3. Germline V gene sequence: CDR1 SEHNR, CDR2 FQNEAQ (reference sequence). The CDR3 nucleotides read TGTGCCAGCAGCTTCGCAGGGGATATGGGCTACACCTTC. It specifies CASSFAGDMGYTF.

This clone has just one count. The CDR3: CASSYWASGDRDTQYF. The CDR3 DNA sequence: TGTGCCAGCAGTTACTGGGCTAGCGGAGATAGGGATACGCAGTATTTT. V is TRBV6-5 and J is TRBJ2-3; 7 bases line up with TRBD2. V shed 1 base and J 6 bases; nucleotides not matched to a gene: 10. Germline V lookup: CDR1 MNHEY, CDR2 SVGAGI. The CDR3 loop spans 16 amino acids.

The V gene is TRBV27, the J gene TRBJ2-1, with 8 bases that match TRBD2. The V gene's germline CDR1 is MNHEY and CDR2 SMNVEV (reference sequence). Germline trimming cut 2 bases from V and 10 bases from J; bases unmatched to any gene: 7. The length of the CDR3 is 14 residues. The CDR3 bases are TGTGCCAGCAGTTTACTAGCGGGTCCTCAGGAGCAGTTCTTC. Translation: CASSLLAGPQEQFF.

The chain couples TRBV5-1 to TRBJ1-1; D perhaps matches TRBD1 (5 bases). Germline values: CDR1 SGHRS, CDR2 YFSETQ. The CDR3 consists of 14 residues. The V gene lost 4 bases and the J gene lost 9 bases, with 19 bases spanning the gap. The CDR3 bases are TGCGCCAGCAGCCCGAACAGGTCCCCCCCCCAAGCTTTCTTT. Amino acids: CASSPNRSPPQAFF.

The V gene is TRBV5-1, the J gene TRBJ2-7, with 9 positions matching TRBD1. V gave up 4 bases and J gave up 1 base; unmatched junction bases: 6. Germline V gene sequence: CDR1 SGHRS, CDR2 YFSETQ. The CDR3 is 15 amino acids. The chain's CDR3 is CASSQTGGVSYEQYF. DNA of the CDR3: TGCGCCAGCAGCCAAACAGGGGGCGTATCCTACGAGCAGTACTTC.

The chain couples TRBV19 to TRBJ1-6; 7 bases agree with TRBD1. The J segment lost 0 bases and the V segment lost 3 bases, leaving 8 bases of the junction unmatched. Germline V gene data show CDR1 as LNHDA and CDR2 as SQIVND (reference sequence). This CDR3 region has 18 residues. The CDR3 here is CASSMRTGLSSYNSPLHF. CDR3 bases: TGTGCCAGTAGTATGCGGACAGGACTAAGCTCCTATAATTCACCCCTCCACTTT.

This CDR3 is CATKTTGTFFGHEQFF. The CDR3 DNA reads as TGTGCCACTAAAACGACCGGGACATTCTTTGGGCATGAGCAGTTCTTC. The chain recombines TRBV19 with TRBJ2-1; D may be TRBD1 (6 bases). From germline, CDR1 is LNHDA and CDR2 SQIVND (reference sequence). This CDR3 spans 16 amino acids. V shed 10 bases and J shed 8 bases, with 27 bases lying between them.

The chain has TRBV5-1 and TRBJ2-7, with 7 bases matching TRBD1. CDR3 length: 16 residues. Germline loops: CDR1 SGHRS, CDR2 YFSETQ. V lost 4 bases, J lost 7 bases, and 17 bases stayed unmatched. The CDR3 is CASSAGDRERVGEQYF. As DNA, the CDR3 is TGCGCCAGCAGCGCTGGAGACAGGGAAAGGGTCGGGGAGCAGTACTTC.

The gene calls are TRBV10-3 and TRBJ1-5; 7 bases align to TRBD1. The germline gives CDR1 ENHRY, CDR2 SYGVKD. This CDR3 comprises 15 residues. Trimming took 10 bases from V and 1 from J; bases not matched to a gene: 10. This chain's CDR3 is CATENPGQSNQPQHF. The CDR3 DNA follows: TGTGCCACGGAAAATCCGGGACAGAGCAATCAGCCCCAGCATTTT.

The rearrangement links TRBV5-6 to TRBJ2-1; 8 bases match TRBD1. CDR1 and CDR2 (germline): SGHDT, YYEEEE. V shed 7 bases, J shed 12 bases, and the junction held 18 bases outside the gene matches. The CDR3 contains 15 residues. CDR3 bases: TGTGCCAGCGCCCTTGGGCAGGGGGCGGCGGGTTGGCAGTTCTTC. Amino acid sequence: CASALGQGAAGWQFF.

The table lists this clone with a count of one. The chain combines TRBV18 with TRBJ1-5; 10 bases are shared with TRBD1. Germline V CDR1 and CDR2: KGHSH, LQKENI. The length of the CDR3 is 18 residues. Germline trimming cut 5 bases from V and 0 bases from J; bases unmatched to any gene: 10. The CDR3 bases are TGTGCCAGCTCATTTATAGGGACAGGGGCCAATAGCAATCAGCCCCAGCATTTT. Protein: CASSFIGTGANSNQPQHF.

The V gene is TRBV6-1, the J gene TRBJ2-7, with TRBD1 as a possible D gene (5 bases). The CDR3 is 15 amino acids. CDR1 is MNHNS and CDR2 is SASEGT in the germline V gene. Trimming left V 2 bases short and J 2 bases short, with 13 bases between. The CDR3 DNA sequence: TGTGCCAGCAGTGAAATGCCCTGGGGCACCTACGAGCAGTACTTC. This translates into CASSEMPWGTYEQYF.

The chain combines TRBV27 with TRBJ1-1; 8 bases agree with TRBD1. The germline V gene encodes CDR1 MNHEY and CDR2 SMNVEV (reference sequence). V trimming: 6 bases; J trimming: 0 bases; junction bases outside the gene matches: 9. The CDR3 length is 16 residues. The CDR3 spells CASSTDRVSVNTEAFF. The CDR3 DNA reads TGTGCCAGCAGCACGGACAGGGTCTCCGTGAACACTGAAGCTTTCTTT.

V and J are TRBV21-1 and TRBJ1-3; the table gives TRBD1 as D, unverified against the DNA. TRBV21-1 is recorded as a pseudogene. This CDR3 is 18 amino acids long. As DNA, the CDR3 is TGTGCCAGCAGCCCCTATAAACAGGGGGCCGCAGCTGGAAACACCATATATTTT. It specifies CASSPYKQGAAAGNTIYF.

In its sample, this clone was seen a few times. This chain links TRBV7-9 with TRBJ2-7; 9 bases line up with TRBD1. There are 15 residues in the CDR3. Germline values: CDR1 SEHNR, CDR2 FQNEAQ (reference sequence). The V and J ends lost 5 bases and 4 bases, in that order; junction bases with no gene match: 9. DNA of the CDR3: TGTGCCAGCAGCCCAGAAGGGACAGGGTATTACGAGCAGTACTTC. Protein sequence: CASSPEGTGYYEQYF.

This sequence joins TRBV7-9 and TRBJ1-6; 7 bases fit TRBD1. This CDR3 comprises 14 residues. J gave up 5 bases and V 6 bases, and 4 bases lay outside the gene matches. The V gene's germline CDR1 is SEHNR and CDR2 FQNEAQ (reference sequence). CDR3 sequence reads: CASSFTGDNSPLHF. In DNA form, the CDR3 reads TGTGCCAGCAGTTTCACAGGGGATAATTCACCCCTCCACTTT.

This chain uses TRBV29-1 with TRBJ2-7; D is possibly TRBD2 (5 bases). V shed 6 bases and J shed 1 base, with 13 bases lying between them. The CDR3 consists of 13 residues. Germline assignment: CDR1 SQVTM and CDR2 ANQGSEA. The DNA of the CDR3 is TGCAGCGTCCCCGGGCGGACTTCCTACGAGCAGTACTTC. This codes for CSVPGRTSYEQYF.

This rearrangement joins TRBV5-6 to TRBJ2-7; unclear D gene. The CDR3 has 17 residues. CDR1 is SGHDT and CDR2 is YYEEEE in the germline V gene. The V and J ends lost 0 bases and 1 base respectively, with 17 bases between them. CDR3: CASSLAGLYLRSYEQYF. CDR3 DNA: TGTGCCAGCAGCTTGGCCGGTCTATACCTGAGGTCCTACGAGCAGTACTTC.

CDR3 nucleotides: TGTGCCAGCAGCCCAATGACGGGACAGCCGAACACCGGGGAGCTGTTTTTT. Residues: CASSPMTGQPNTGELFF. The genes are TRBV11-1 and TRBJ2-2; 7 nucleotides agree with TRBD1. Trimming took 5 bases from V and 0 from J; bases not matched to a gene: 9. The CDR3 is 17 residues long. The germline V gene encodes CDR1 SGHAT and CDR2 FQDESV (reference sequence). The full variable domain, its missing parts supplied by reference TRBV11-1 and TRBJ2-2, is EAEVAQSPRYKITEKSQAVAFWCDPISGHATLYWYRQILGQGPELLVQFQDESVVDDSQLPKDRFSAERLKGVDSTLKIQPAELGDSAMYLCASSPMTGQPNTGELFFGEGSRLTVL.

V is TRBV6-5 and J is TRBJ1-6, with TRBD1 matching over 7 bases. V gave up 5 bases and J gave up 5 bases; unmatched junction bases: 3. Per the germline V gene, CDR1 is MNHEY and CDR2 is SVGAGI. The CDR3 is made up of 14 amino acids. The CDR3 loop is CASSGDRDNSPLHF. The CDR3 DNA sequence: TGTGCCAGCAGTGGGGACAGAGATAATTCACCCCTCCACTTT.

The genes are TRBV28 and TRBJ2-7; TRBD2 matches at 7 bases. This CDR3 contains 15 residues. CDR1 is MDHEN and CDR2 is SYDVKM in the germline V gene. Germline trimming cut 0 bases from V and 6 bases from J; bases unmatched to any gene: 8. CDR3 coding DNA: TGTGCCAGCAGTTTATGGCAGGCGGGAGTAGCCGAGCAGTACTTC. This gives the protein CASSLWQAGVAEQYF.

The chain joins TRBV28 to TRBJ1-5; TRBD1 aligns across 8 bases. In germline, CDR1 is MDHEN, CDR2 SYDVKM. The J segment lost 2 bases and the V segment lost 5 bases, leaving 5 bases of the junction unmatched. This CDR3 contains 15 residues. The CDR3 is CASSQGQGGNQPQHF. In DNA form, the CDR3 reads TGTGCCAGCAGTCAAGGACAGGGCGGCAATCAGCCCCAGCATTTT.

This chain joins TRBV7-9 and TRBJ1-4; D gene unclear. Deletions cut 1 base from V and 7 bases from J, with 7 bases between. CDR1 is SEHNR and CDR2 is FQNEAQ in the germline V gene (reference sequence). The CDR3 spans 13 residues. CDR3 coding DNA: TGTGCCAGCAGCTTAGGTCATTTTGAAAAACTGTTTTTT. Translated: CASSLGHFEKLFF. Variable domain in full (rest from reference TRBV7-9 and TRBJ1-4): DTGVSQNPRHKITKRGQNVTFRCDPISEHNRLYWYRQTLGQGPEFLTYFQNEAQLEKSRLLSDRFSAERPKGSFSTLEIQRTEQGDSAMYLCASSLGHFEKLFFGSGTQLSVL.

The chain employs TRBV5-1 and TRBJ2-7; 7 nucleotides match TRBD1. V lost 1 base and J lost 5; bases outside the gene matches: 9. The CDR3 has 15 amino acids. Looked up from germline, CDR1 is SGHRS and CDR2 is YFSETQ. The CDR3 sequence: CASSLTPGTANEQYF. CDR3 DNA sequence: TGCGCCAGCAGCTTGACCCCAGGGACAGCAAACGAGCAGTACTTC.